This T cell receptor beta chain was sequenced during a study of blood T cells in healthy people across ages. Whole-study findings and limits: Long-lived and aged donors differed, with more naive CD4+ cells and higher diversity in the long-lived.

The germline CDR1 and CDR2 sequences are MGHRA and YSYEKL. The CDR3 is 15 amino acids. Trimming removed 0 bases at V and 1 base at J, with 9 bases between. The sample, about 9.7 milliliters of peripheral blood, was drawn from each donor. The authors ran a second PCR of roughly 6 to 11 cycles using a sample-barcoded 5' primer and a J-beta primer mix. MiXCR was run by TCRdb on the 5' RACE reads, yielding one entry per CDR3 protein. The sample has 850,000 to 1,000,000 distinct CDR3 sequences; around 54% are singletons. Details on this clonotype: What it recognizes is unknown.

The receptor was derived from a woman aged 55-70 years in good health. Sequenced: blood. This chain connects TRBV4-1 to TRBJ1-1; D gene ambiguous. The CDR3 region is CASSQDRAWNTEAFF. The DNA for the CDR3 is TGCGCCAGCAGCCAAGATAGGGCATGGAACACTGAAGCTTTCTTT.